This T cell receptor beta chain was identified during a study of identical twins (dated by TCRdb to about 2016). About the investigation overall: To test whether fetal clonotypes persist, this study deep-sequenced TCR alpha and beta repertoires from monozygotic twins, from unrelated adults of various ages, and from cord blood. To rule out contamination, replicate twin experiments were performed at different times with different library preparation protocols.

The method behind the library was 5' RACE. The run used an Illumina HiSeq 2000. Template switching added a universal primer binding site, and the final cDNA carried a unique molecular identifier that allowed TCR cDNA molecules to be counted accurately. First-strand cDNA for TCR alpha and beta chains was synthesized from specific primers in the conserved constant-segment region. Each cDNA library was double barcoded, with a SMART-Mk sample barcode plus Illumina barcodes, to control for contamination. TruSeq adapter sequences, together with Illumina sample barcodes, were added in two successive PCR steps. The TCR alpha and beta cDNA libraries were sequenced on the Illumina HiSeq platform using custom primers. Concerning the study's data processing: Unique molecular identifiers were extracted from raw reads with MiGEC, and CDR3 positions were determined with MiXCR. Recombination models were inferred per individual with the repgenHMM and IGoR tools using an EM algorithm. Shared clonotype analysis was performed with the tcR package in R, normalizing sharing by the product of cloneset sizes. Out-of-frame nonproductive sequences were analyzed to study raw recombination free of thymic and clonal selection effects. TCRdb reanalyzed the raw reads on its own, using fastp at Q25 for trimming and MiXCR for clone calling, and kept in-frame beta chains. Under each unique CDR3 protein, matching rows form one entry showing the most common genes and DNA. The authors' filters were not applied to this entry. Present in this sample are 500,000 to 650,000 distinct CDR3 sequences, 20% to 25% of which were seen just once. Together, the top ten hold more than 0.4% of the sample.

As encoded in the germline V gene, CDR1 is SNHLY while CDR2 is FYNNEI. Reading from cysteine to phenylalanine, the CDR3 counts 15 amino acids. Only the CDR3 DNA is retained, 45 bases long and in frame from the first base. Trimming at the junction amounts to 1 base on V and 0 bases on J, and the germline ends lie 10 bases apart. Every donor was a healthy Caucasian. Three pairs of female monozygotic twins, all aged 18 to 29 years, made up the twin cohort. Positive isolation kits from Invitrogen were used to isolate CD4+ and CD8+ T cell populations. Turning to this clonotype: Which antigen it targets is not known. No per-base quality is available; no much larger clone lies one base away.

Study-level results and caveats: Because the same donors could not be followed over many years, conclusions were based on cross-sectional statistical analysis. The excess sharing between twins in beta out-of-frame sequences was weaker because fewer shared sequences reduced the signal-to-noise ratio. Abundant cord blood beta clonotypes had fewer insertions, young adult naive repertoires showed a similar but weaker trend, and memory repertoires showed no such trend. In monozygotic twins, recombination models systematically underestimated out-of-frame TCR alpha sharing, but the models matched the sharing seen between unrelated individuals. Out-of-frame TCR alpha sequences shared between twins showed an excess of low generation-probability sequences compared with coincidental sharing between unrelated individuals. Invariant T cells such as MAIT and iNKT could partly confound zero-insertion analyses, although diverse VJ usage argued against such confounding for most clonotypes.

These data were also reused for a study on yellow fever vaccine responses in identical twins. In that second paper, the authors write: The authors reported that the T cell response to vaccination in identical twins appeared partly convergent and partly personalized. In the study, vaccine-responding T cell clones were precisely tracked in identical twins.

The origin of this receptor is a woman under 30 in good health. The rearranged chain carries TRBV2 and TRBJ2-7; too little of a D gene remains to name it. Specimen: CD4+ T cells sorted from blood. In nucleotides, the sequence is TGTGCCAGCAGTGAAGAGGGTACCGGCTCCTACGAGCAGTACTTC. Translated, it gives CASSEEGTGSYEQYF.